This passage covers 25 T cell receptor beta chains from one sample sequenced in a study of CD8+CD57+ T cells in acquired aplastic anemia. TCR beta VDJ and CDR3 profiles were obtained from a genomic DNA template. MiXCR, run by TCRdb on the reads, gives a single entry per CDR3 protein. This table has around 170,000 distinct CDR3 sequences, 40% to 55% appearing once. Patients selected for sequencing had displayed CD8+CD57+ cell expansion by flow cytometry. The sequenced material came from sorted CD4+, CD8+, or CD8+CD57+ T cells (not recorded which) from PBMCs. The receptors were sampled from a human donor with aplastic anemia.

This clonotype was counted many times. The rearrangement joins TRBV7-9 to TRBJ2-7, with no clear D. V was shortened by 5 bases and J by 1 base, with 3 bases between the two germline ends. Germline V gives CDR1 SEHNR, CDR2 FQNEAQ (reference sequence). The CDR3 sequence is 11 residues long. CDR3: CASSASYEQYF. CDR3 nucleotides: TGTGCCAGCAGCGCTTCCTACGAGCAGTACTTC.

The V call is TRBV19, the J call TRBJ2-3; D uncertain. Trimming pared 7 bases from V and 2 bases from J, leaving 13 bases between. The germline CDR1 and CDR2 sequences are LNHDA and SQIVND (reference sequence). CDR3 size: 14 residues. The CDR3 coding sequence is TGTGCCAGTAAGGCAGGCGGCGTCACAGATACGCAGTATTTT. This gives the protein CASKAGGVTDTQYF. Supplemented by reference TRBV19 and TRBJ2-3, the full variable domain reads DGGITQSPKYLFRKEGQNVTLSCEQNLNHDAMYWYRQDPGQGLRLIYYSQIVNDFQKGDIAEGYSVSREKKESFPLTVTSAQKNPTAFYLCASKAGGVTDTQYFGPGTRLTVL.

This sequence joins TRBV24-1 and TRBJ1-2; TRBD1 is a possible D gene (6 bases). This CDR3 comprises 14 residues. Germline V gene data show CDR1 as KGHDR and CDR2 as SFDVKD. V was clipped by 3 bases and J by 4 bases, with 11 bases between them. CDR3 amino acids: CATSDPRTAYGYTF. In nucleotides, the CDR3 is TGTGCCACCAGTGATCCCAGGACAGCCTATGGCTACACCTTC.

This clonotype occurred many times. The V call is TRBV14, the J call TRBJ1-1; the D is unclear. V was pared by 0 bases and J by 1 base, with 3 bases between. This CDR3 region has 13 residues. Per germline, CDR1 SGHDN and CDR2 FVKESK. This CDR3 reads CASSQERNTEAFF. The CDR3 region has the DNA TGTGCCAGCAGCCAAGAGAGGAACACTGAAGCTTTCTTT.

Regarding this clonotype: A read error may explain this, as a much larger clone is one base away. This chain joins TRBV4-2 and TRBJ2-1, with 13 bases lining up with TRBD2. The trim removed 4 bases at V and 7 bases at J, leaving 4 bases unmatched. CDR1 is LGHNA and CDR2 is YNFKEQ in the germline V gene. The CDR3 consists of 15 residues. CDR3 sequence (DNA): TGTGCCAGCAGCCGACGGACTAGCGGGAGTAATGAGCAGTTCTTC. Its translation: CASSRRTSGSNEQFF.

This clonotype was seen many times. V usage is TRBV6-4 and J usage is TRBJ1-1, with 8 bases lining up with TRBD1. Germline V gene data show CDR1 as MRHNA and CDR2 as SNTAGT. The CDR3 is made up of 13 amino acids. Unmatched junction bases numbered 3, after V lost 1 base and J lost 8 bases. In DNA, the CDR3 is TGTGCCAGCAGTGACTTAAGGACAGGGGAAGCTTTCTTT. Translated, it gives CASSDLRTGEAFF.

This sequence joins TRBV9 and TRBJ2-3; D remains ambiguous. The CDR3 sequence is 15 residues long. The V gene's germline CDR1 is SGDLS and CDR2 YYNGEE. V dropped 0 bases and J dropped 2 bases, with 10 bases sitting between them. The CDR3 protein is CASSVGSHFTDTQYF. The DNA of the CDR3 is TGTGCCAGCAGCGTAGGATCGCACTTCACAGATACGCAGTATTTT.

The rearrangement links TRBV10-1 to TRBJ1-2, with D perhaps TRBD1 (6 bases). V shed 8 bases and J shed 4 bases, with 14 bases lying between them. CDR3 length equals 13 residues. Per the germline V gene, CDR1 is WNHNN and CDR2 is SYGVQD (reference sequence). The CDR3 spells CASRKDRCYGYTF. Here the CDR3 DNA reads TGCGCCAGCCGAAAAGACAGGTGCTATGGCTACACCTTC.

This chain joins TRBV7-2 and TRBJ1-2; unclear D gene. The CDR3 has 13 residues. With 0 bases removed from V and 7 bases from J, the gap between germline ends came to 9 bases. Germline V CDR1 and CDR2: SGHTA, FQGNSA. CDR3 DNA sequence: TGTGCCAGCAGCTTAGCCCTATTTCCTGGCTACACCTTC. This gives the protein CASSLALFPGYTF.

This clonotype has a handful of counts. The chain is built from TRBV10-1 and TRBJ2-2, with 7 bases fitting TRBD2. Germline CDR1 reads WNHNN; CDR2 reads SYGVQD (reference sequence). The V and J ends lost 3 bases and 5 bases, in that order; junction bases with no gene match: 3. CDR3 size: 14 residues. CDR3 loop: CASSDWGGTGELFF. Written as DNA, the CDR3 is TGCGCCAGCAGTGATTGGGGAGGGACCGGGGAGCTGTTTTTT.

This CDR3 reads CAIRTSGGERAWGEQFF. The CDR3, as DNA: TGTGCCATCCGGACTAGCGGGGGGGAGCGGGCGTGGGGTGAGCAGTTCTTC. The J gene is TRBJ2-1, the V gene TRBV10-3; 15 bases map to TRBD2. CDR3 length: 17 amino acids. V lost 8 bases, J lost 9 bases, and 14 bases stayed unmatched. Germline-derived CDR1 and CDR2 are ENHRY and SYGVKD.

The chain carries TRBV11-2 and TRBJ1-1; D perhaps matches TRBD1 (5 bases). Germline V gene lookup returns CDR1 SGHAT and CDR2 FQNNGV. The CDR3 sequence is 14 residues long. Trimming cost V 5 bases and J 0 bases, with 10 bases left between them. The CDR3 nucleotides are TGTGCCAGCAGCCCGGGACTCATGAACACTGAAGCTTTCTTT. Amino acid sequence: CASSPGLMNTEAFF.

The rearrangement joins TRBV3-1 to TRBJ1-3; TRBD1 is a possible D gene (5 bases). The CDR3 extends over 16 amino acids. The germline gives CDR1 LGHDT, CDR2 YNNKEL (reference sequence). V was pared by 5 bases and J by 3 bases, with 17 bases between. The CDR3: CASSTFTTAHGNTIYF. CDR3 nucleotide sequence: TGTGCCAGCAGCACTTTCACGACAGCCCATGGAAACACCATATATTTT.

Remarks on this clonotype: This may arise from a read error, as a much more abundant clone is one base away. V gene TRBV12-3 or TRBV12-4 combines with J gene TRBJ1-2; D unresolved. The CDR3 consists of 13 residues. The CDR3 loop reads CAGSDNWNYGYTF. CDR3 nucleotide sequence: TGTGCCGGCAGTGACAACTGGAACTATGGCTACACCTTC.

In its sample, this clonotype was seen many times. The chain recombines TRBV19 with TRBJ2-2; tentative D call: TRBD1 (5 bases). The V end was cut by 9 bases, the J end by 6 bases, with 23 bases between. This CDR3 region has 16 residues. Germline values: CDR1 LNHDA, CDR2 SQIVND (reference sequence). Here the CDR3 reads CASSNDRLNGAGELFF. CDR3 nucleotides: TGTGCCAGCTCGAACGACAGATTAAATGGGGCCGGGGAGCTGTTTTTT.

This rearrangement joins TRBV19 to TRBJ2-1, with 7 bases identical to TRBD2. The germline gives CDR1 LNHDA, CDR2 SQIVND (reference sequence). This CDR3 is 17 amino acids long. V shed 6 bases, J shed 4 bases, and the junction held 15 bases outside the gene matches. The CDR3 coding sequence is TGTGCCAGTAGATCGAGCTTTTGGGGGGGTGGTTACAATGAGCAGTTCTTC. The encoded protein is CASRSSFWGGGYNEQFF. The variable domain in full, completed from reference TRBV19 and TRBJ2-1, reads DGGITQSPKYLFRKEGQNVTLSCEQNLNHDAMYWYRQDPGQGLRLIYYSQIVNDFQKGDIAEGYSVSREKKESFPLTVTSAQKNPTAFYLCASRSSFWGGGYNEQFFGPGTRLTVL.

This clonotype was recorded at least ten times. The chain links TRBV19 to TRBJ2-4, with 9 bases fitting TRBD1. V lost 5 bases to trimming and J lost 5 bases; unmatched junction nucleotides: 4. Germline loops: CDR1 LNHDA, CDR2 SQIVND (reference sequence). The CDR3 contains 14 residues. The CDR3 DNA follows: TGTGCCAGTAGTTCCCGGACAGGGGAAAACATTCAGTACTTC. Encoded protein: CASSSRTGENIQYF.

The chain carries TRBV18 and TRBJ2-7; TRBD2 matches at 12 bases. Trimming removed 1 base from V and 6 bases from J; junction bases left unmatched: 13. The length of the CDR3 is 18 residues. The germline V gene encodes CDR1 KGHSH and CDR2 LQKENI. The CDR3 is CASSPLPSGRAGESEQYF. The DNA of the CDR3 is TGTGCCAGCTCACCACTTCCTAGCGGGAGGGCCGGTGAGTCCGAGCAGTACTTC.

Only a few counts were recorded for this clonotype. The V call is TRBV2, the J call TRBJ1-6; 9 bases are a match to TRBD1. Germline V gene data show CDR1 as SNHLY and CDR2 as FYNNEI. V was clipped by 6 bases and J by 7 bases; unmatched bases: 4. There are 14 residues in the CDR3. The CDR3 bases are TGTGCCAGCAGGGCCGGGACAGGGAATTCACCCCTCCACTTT. Translation gives CASRAGTGNSPLHF.

This clonotype was counted ten times or more. V gene TRBV7-2 combines with J gene TRBJ2-2; D unclear. The CDR3 covers 13 residues. Germline loops: CDR1 SGHTA, CDR2 FQGNSA. Trimming removed 5 bases from V and 6 bases from J, with 10 bases in between. This chain's CDR3 is CASSAKGAGELFF. CDR3 nucleotides: TGTGCCAGCAGCGCCAAGGGCGCCGGGGAGCTGTTTTTT. Looking up the rest from reference TRBV7-2 and TRBJ2-2 gives the full variable domain: GAGVSQSPSNKVTEKGKDVELRCDPISGHTALYWYRQSLGQGLEFLIYFQGNSAPDKSGLPSDRFSAERTGGSVSTLTIQRTQQEDSAVYLCASSAKGAGELFFGEGSRLTVL.

V usage is TRBV2 and J usage is TRBJ2-5, with 10 nucleotides matching TRBD2. This CDR3 is built from 15 residues. V lost 5 bases and J lost 5; bases outside the gene matches: 8. Germline CDR1 SNHLY, CDR2 FYNNEI. Here the CDR3 reads CASSSTFSGGETQYF. CDR3 coding DNA: TGTGCCAGCAGTTCCACCTTTAGCGGGGGGGAGACCCAGTACTTC.

The CDR3: CASSEGPRTGLYEQYF. The CDR3 coding sequence is TGTGCCAGCAGTGAAGGACCCCGGACAGGGCTCTACGAGCAGTACTTC. The chain has TRBV2 and TRBJ2-7; TRBD1 matches at 8 bases. The CDR3 spans 16 residues. Germline loops: CDR1 SNHLY, CDR2 FYNNEI. V lost 1 base and J lost 3; bases outside the gene matches: 8.

This clonotype has just a few counts. A read error may account for a junction end that differs from germline. The V call is TRBV20-1, the J call TRBJ1-2; TRBD1 aligns across 8 bases. There are 12 residues in the CDR3. Germline loops: CDR1 DFQATT, CDR2 SNEGSKA (reference sequence). The CDR3 sequence: CSALTGGNGCTF. Written as DNA, the CDR3 is TGCAGTGCTCTAACAGGGGGAAATGGCTGCACCTTC.

This clonotype was found a few times. The chain combines TRBV11-3 with TRBJ2-7; 7 bases align to TRBD1. The trim removed 3 bases at V and 9 bases at J, leaving 11 bases unmatched. Germline CDR1 is SGHNT and CDR2 is YENEEA. The CDR3 loop spans 14 amino acids. The CDR3: CASSLRTGDGGQYF. The CDR3 DNA sequence: TGTGCCAGCAGCTTGAGGACAGGTGATGGCGGGCAGTACTTC.

In its sample, this clonotype was seen once. The chain's CDR3 is CSVEDLQVYTTEAFF. The CDR3 DNA follows: TGCAGCGTTGAAGACCTACAGGTGTATACAACTGAAGCTTTCTTT. This rearrangement joins TRBV29-1 to TRBJ1-1; possibly TRBD1 for D (5 bases). The CDR3 loop spans 15 amino acids. Looked up from germline, CDR1 is SQVTM and CDR2 is ANQGSEA. Trimming stripped 0 bases from V and 5 bases from J, with 16 bases between.